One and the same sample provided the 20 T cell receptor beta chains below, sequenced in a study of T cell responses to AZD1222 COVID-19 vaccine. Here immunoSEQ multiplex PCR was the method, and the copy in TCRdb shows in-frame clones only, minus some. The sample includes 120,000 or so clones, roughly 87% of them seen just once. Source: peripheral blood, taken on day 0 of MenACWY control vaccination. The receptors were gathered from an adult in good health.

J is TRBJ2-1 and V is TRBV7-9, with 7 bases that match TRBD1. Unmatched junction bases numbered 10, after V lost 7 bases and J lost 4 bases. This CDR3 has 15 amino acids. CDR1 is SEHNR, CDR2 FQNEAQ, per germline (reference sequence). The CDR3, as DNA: TGTGCCAGCAATAAAAACAGGGGCGATTACAATGAGCAGTTCTTC. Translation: CASNKNRGDYNEQFF.

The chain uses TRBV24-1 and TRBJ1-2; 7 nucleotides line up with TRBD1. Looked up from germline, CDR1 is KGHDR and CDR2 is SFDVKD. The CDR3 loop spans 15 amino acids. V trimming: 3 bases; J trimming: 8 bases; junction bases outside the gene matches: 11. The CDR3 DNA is TGTGCCACCAGTGATCCCAGGGGGATAGGATACGGCTACACCTTC. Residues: CATSDPRGIGYGYTF.

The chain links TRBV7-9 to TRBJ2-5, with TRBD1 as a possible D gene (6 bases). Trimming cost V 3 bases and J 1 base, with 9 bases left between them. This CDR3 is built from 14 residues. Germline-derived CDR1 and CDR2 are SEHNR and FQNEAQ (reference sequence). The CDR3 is CASSFEGGQETQYF. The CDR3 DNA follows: TGTGCCAGCAGCTTCGAAGGGGGCCAAGAGACCCAGTACTTC.

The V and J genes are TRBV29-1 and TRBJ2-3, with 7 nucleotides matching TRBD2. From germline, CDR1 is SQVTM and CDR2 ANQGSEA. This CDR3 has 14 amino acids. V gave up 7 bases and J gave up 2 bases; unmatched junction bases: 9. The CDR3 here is CSAAAQRDTDTQYF. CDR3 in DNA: TGCAGCGCAGCTGCCCAGCGGGACACAGATACGCAGTATTTT.

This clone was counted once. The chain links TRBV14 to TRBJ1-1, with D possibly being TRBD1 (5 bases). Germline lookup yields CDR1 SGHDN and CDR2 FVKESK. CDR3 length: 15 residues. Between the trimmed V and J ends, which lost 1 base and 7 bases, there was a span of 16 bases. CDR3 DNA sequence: TGTGCCAGCAGCCAAGCCCCCAACAGGAAATATGAAGCTTTCTTT. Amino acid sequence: CASSQAPNRKYEAFF.

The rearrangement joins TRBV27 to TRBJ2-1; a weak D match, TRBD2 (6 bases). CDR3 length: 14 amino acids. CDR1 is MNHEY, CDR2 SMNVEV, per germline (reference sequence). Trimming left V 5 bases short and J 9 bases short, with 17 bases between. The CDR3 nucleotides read TGTGCCAGCAGTCCCGGGGCTAGGAGGGGTGAGCAGTTCTTC. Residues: CASSPGARRGEQFF.

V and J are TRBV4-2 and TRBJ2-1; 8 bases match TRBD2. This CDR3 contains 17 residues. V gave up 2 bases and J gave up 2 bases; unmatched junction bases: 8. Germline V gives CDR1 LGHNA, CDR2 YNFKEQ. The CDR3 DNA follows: TGTGCCAGCAGCCAATTCCTGAGCGGGGGAACCTACAATGAGCAGTTCTTC. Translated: CASSQFLSGGTYNEQFF.

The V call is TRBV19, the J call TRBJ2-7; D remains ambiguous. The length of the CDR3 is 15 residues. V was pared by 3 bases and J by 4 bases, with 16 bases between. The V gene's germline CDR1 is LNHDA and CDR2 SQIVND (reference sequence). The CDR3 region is CASSMTTSYLYEQYF. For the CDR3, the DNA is TGTGCCAGTAGTATGACGACATCCTACCTTTACGAGCAGTACTTC.

The CDR3 here is CASRSTGEAYGYTF. The DNA for the CDR3 is TGTGCCAGCAGGTCGACAGGGGAGGCCTATGGCTACACCTTC. The J gene is TRBJ1-2, the V gene TRBV14, with 8 bases fitting TRBD1. Unmatched junction bases numbered 7, after V lost 6 bases and J lost 4 bases. This CDR3 comprises 14 residues. From germline, CDR1 is SGHDN and CDR2 FVKESK.

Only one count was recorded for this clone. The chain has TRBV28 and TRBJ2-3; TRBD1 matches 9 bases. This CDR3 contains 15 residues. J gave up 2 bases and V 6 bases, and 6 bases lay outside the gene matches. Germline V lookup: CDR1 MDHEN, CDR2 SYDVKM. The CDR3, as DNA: TGTGCCAGCAGCAAGACAGGGGGATACACAGATACGCAGTATTTT. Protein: CASSKTGGYTDTQYF.

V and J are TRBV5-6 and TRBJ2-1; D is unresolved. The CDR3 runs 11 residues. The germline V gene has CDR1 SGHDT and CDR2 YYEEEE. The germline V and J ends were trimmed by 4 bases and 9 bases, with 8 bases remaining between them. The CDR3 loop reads CASSEAGEQFF. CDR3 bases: TGTGCCAGCAGCGAGGCAGGTGAGCAGTTCTTC.

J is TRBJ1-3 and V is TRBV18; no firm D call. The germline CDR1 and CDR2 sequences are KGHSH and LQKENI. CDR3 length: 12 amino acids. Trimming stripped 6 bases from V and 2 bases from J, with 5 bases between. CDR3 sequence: CASSGTGNTIYF. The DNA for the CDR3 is TGTGCCAGCTCCGGGACTGGAAACACCATATATTTT. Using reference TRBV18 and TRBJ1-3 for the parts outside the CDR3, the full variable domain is NAGVMQNPRHLVRRRGQEARLRCSPMKGHSHVYWYRQLPEEGLKFMVYLQKENIIDESGMPKERFSAEFPKEGPSILRIQQVVRGDSAAYFCASSGTGNTIYFGEGSWLTVV.

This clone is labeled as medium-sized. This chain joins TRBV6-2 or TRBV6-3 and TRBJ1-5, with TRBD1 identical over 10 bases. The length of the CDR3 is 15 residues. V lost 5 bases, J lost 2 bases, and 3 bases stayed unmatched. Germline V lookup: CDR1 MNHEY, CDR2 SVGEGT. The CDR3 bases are TGTGCCAGCAGTGGGACAGGGGAGGGCAATCAGCCCCAGCATTTT. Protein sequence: CASSGTGEGNQPQHF.

CDR3 in DNA: TGTGCCAGCAGTTTTACCCGAAGAGACACCGGGGAGCTGTTTTTT. Translated, it gives CASSFTRRDTGELFF. The chain is built from TRBV27 and TRBJ2-2; D ambiguous. The length of the CDR3 is 15 residues. CDR1 and CDR2 from the germline V gene are MNHEY and SMNVEV (reference sequence). The germline V and J ends were trimmed by 3 bases and 3 bases, with 11 bases remaining between them.

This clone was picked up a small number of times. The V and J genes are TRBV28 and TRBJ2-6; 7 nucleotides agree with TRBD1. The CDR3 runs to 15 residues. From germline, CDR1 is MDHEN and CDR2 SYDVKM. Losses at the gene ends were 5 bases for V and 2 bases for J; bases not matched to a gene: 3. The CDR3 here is CASSVTGAGANVLTF. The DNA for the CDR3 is TGTGCCAGCAGTGTTACAGGGGCTGGGGCCAACGTCCTGACTTTC.

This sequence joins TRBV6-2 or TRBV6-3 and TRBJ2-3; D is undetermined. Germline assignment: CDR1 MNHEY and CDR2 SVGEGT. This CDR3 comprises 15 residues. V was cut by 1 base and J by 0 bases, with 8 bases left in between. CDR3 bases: TGTGCCAGCAGTTACTTACCGGGTAGCACAGATACGCAGTATTTT. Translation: CASSYLPGSTDTQYF.

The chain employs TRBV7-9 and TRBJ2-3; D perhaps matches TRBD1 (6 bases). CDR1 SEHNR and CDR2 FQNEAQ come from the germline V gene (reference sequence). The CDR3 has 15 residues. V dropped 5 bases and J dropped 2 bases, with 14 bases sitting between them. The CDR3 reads CASSPRGTSTDTQYF. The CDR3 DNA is TGTGCCAGCAGCCCCAGGGGTACTTCCACAGATACGCAGTATTTT.

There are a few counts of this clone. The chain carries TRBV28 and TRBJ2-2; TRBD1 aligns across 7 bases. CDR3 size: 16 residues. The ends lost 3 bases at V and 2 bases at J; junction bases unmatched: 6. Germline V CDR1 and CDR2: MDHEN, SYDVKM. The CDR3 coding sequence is TGTGCCAGCAGTTTCTTAGGGGGCGCAAACACCGGGGAGCTGTTTTTT. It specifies CASSFLGGANTGELFF.

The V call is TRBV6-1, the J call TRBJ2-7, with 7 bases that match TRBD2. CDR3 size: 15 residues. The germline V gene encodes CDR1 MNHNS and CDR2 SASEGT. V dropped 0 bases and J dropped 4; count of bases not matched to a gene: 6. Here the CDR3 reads CASSEAPGGIYEQYV. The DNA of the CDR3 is TGTGCCAGCAGTGAAGCTCCGGGGGGTATTTACGAGCAGTACGTC.

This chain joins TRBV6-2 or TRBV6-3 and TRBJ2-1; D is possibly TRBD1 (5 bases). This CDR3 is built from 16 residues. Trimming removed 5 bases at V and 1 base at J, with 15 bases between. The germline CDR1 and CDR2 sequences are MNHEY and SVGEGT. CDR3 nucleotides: TGTGCCAGCAGTCCCGCCGGACACAGTTCCTACAATGAGCAGTTCTTC. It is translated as CASSPAGHSSYNEQFF.